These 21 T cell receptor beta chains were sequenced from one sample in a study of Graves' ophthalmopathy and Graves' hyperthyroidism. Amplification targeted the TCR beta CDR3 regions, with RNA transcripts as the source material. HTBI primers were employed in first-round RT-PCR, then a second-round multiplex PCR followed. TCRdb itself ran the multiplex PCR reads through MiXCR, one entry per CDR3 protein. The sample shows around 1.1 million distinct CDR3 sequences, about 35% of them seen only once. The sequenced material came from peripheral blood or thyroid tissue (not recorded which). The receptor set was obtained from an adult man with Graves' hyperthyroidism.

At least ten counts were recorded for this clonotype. The DNA for the CDR3 is TGCGCCAGCAGCCAAGACCACGGGGTAGGCTCACCCCTCCACTTT. Its translation: CASSQDHGVGSPLHF. The chain employs TRBV4-1 and TRBJ1-6; D is unclear. The CDR3 totals 15 residues. The germline V gene has CDR1 MGHRA and CDR2 YSYEKL. V was shortened by 0 bases and J by 10 bases, with 13 bases between the two germline ends.

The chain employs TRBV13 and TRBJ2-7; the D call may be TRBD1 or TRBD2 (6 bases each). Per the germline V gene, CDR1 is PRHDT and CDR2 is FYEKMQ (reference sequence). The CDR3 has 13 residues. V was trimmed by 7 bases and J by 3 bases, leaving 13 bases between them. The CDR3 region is CASTWGRGYEQYF. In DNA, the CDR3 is TGTGCCAGCACTTGGGGGCGGGGCTACGAGCAGTACTTC.

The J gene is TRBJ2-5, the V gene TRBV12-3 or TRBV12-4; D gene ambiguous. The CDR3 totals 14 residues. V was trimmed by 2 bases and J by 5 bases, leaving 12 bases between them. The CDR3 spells CASSLFDLGETQYF. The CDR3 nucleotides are TGTGCCAGCAGTTTATTCGACTTGGGGGAGACCCAGTACTTC.

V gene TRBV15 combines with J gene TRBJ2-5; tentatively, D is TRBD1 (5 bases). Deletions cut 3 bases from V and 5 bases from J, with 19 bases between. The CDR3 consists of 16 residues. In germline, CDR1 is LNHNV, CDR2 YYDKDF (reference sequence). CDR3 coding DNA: TGTGCCACCAGCAGCGTTGGTCTCAGGGTGAGCGAGACCCAGTACTTC. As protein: CATSSVGLRVSETQYF.

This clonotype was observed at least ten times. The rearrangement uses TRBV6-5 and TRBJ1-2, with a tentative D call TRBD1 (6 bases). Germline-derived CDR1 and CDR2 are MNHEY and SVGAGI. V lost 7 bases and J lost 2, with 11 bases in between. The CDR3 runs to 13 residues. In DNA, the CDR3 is TGTGCCAGCACCCGGGACACAAACTATGGCTACACCTTC. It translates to CASTRDTNYGYTF.

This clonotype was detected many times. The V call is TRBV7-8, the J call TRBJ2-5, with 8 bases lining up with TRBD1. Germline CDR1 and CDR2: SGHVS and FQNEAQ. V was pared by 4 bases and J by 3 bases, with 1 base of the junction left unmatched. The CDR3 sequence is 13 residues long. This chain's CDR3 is CASSSDREETQYF. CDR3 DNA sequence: TGTGCCAGCAGCTCGGACAGGGAAGAGACCCAGTACTTC.

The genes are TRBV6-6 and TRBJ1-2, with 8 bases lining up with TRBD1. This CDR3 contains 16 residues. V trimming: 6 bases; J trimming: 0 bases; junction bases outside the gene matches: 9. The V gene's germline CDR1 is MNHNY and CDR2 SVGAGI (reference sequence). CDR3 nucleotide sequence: TGTGCCAGCAGCTACGGGACAGGTCTGGCTAACTATGGCTACACCTTC. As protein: CASSYGTGLANYGYTF.

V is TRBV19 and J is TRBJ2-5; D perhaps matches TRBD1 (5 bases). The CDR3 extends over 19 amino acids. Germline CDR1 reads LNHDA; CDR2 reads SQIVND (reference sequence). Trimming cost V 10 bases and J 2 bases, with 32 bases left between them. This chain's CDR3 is CATSRQSQDTEEAQETQYF. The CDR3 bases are TGTGCCACCAGTAGACAGAGCCAAGACACTGAAGAGGCTCAAGAGACCCAGTACTTC. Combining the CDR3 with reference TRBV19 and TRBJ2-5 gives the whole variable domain DGGITQSPKYLFRKEGQNVTLSCEQNLNHDAMYWYRQDPGQGLRLIYYSQIVNDFQKGDIAEGYSVSREKKESFPLTVTSAQKNPTAFYLCATSRQSQDTEEAQETQYFGPGTRLLVL.

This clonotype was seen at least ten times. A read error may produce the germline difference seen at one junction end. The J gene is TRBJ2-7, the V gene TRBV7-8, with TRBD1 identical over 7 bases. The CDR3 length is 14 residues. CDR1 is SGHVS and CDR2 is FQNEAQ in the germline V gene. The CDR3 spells CASSSRTGPYEQYF. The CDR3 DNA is TGCGCCAGCAGCTCCCGGACAGGTCCCTACGAGCAGTACTTC.

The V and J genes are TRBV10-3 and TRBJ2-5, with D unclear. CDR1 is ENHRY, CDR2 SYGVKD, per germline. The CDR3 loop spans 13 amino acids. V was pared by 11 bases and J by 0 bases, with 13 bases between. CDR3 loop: CASMRGDQETQYF. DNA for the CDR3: TGTGCCTCAATGCGCGGCGACCAAGAGACCCAGTACTTC.

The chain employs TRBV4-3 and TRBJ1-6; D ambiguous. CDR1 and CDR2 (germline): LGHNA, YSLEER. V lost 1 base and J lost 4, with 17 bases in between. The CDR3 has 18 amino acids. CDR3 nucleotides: TGCGCCAGCAGCCAAGGGGAACTCTTAGGAGAGTATAATTCACCCCTCCACTTT. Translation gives CASSQGELLGEYNSPLHF.

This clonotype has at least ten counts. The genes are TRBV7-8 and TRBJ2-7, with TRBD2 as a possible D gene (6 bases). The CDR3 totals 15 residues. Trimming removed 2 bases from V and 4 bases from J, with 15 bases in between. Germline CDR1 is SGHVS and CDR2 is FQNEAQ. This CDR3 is CASSLRAGYGYEQYF. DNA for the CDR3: TGTGCCAGCAGCTTACGGGCGGGGTACGGGTACGAGCAGTACTTC.

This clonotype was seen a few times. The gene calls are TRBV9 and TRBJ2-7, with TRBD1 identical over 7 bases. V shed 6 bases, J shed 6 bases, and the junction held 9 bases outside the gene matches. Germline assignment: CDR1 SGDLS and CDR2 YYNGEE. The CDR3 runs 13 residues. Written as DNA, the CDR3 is TGTGCCAGCAACCCGACAGGGCCCGGCGAGCAGTACTTC. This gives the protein CASNPTGPGEQYF.

The CDR3 bases are TGCGCCAGCAGTGAGTCCAATAACTATGGCTACACCTTC. Translating it yields CASSESNNYGYTF. The chain links TRBV10-2 to TRBJ1-2; no clear D gene. V was cut by 0 bases and J by 1 base, with 3 bases left in between. The CDR3 is 13 amino acids. Germline CDR1 WSHSY, CDR2 SAAADI.

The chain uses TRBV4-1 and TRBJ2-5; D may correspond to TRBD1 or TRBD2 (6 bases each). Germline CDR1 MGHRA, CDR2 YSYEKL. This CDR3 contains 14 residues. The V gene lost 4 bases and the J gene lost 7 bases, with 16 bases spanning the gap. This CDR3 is CASSPGSGGGTQYF. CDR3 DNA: TGCGCCAGCAGCCCCGGCTCAGGAGGGGGGACCCAGTACTTC.

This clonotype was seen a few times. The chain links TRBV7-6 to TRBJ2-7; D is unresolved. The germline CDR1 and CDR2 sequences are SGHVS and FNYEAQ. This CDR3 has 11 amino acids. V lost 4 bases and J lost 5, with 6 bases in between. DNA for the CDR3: TGTGCCAGCAGCTCCCCTCACGAGCAGTACTTC. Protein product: CASSSPHEQYF.

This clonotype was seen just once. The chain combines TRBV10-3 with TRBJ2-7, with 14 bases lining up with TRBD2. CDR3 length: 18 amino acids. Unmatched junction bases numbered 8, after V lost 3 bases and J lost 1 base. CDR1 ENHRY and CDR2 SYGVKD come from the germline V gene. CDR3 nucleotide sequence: TGTGCCATCAGTGATTCCGGGACTAGCGGGAGACGGTCCTACGAGCAGTACTTC. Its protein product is CAISDSGTSGRRSYEQYF.

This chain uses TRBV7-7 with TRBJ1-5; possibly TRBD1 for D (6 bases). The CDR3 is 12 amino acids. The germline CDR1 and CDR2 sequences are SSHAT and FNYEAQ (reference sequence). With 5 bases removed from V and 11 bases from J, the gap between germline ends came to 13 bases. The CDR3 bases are TGTGCCAGCAGCCAAGGGGGTGAGACCCAGCATTTT. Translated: CASSQGGETQHF.

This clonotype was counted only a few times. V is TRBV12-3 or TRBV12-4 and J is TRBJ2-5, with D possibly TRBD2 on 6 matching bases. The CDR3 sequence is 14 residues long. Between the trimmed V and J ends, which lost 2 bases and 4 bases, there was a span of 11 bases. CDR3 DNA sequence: TGTGCCAGCAGTTTACTAGCGCCCCGAGAGACCCAGTACTTC. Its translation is CASSLLAPRETQYF.

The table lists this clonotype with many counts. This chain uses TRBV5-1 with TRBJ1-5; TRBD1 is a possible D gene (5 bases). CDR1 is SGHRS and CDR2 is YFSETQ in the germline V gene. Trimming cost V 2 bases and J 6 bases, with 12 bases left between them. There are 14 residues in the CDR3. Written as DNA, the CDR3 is TGCGCCAGCAGCTTAAACGGGGCTGGTCAGCCCCAGCATTTT. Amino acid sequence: CASSLNGAGQPQHF.

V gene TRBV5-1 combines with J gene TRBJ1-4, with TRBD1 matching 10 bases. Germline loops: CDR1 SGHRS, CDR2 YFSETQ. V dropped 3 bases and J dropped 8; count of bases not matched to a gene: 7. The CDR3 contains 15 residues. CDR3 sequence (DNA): TGCGCCAGCAGCTCTCGACAGGGGGCGCGGGAAAAACTGTTTTTT. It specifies CASSSRQGAREKLFF. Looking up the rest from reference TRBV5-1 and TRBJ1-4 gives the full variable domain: KAGVTQTPRYLIKTRGQQVTLSCSPISGHRSVSWYQQTPGQGLQFLFEYFSETQRNKGNFPGRFSGRQFSNSRSEMNVSTLELGDSALYLCASSSRQGAREKLFFGSGTQLSVL.